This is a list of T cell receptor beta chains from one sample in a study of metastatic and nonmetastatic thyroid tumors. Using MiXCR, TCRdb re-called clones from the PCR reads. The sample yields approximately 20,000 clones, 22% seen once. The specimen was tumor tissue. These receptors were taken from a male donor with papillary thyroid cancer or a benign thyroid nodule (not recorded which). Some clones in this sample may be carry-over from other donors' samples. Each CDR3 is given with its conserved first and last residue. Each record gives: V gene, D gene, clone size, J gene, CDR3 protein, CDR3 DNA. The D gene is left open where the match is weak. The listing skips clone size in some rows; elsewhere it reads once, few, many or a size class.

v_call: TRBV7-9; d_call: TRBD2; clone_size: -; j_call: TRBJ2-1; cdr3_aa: CARSLSGTGNDQFF; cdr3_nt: TGTGCCAGAAGTCTGAGCGGGACTGGCAATGATCAGTTCTTC
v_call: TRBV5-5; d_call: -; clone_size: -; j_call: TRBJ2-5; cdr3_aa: CAISLGAQGSEETQYF; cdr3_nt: TGTGCCATCAGCTTGGGGGCTCAGGGTTCGGAAGAGACCCAGTACTTC
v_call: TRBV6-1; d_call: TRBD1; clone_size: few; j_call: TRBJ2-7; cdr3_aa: CATTGTGFREQYF; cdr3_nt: TGTGCCACCACCGGGACAGGGTTCCGCGAGCAGTACTTC
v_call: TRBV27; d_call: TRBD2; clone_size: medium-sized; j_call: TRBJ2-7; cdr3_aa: CASSTPGLAGGNSYEQYF; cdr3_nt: TGTGCCAGCAGTACACCGGGACTAGCGGGAGGCAACTCCTACGAGCAGTACTTC
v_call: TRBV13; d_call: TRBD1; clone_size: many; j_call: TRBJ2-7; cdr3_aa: CASSLTGRTGAYEQYF; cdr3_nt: TGTGCCAGCAGCTTAACAGGTCGGACAGGGGCATACGAGCAGTACTTC
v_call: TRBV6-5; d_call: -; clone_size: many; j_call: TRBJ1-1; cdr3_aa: CASSYSFRAGGAFF; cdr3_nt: TGTGCCAGCAGTTACTCATTCAGAGCTGGAGGAGCTTTCTTT
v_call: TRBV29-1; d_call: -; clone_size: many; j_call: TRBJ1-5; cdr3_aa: CSVVAEMGQPQHF; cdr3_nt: TGCAGCGTTGTGGCAGAAATGGGTCAGCCCCAGCATTTT
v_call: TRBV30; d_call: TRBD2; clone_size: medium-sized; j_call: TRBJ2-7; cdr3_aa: CAWRGGSSYEQYF; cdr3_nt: TGTGCCTGGAGGGGCGGGAGTAGCTACGAGCAGTACTTC
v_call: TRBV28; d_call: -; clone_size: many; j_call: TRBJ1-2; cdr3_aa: CASRSHIGQSGYTF; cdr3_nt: TGTGCCAGCAGATCACATATTGGGCAATCTGGCTACACCTTC
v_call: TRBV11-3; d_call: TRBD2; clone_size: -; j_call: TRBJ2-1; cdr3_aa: CASSLLAGGSEQVF; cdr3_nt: TGTGCCAGCAGCTTATTAGCGGGAGGGTCGGAGCAGGTATTC
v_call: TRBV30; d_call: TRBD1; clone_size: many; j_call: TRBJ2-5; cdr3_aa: CAWNRDRETQYF; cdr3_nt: TGTGCCTGGAATCGGGACAGGGAGACCCAGTACTTC
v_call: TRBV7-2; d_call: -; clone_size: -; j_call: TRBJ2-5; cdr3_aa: CASSPSPVRGETQYF; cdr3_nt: TGTGCCAGCAGCCCCTCCCCGGTCCGGGGTGAGACCCAGTACTTC
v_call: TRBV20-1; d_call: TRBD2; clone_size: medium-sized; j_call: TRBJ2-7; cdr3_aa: CSANNAGTSGYEQYF; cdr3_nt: TGCAGTGCTAACAACGCCGGGACTAGCGGTTACGAGCAGTACTTC
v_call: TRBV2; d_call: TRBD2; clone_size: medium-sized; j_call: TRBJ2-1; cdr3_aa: CASSELGGRGNEQFF; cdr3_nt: TGTGCCAGCAGTGAATTGGGCGGGAGGGGAAATGAGCAGTTCTTC
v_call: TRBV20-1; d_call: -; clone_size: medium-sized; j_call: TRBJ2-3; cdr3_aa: CSANTPEQGSDTQYF; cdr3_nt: TGCAGTGCAAACACACCAGAACAGGGCTCAGATACGCAGTATTTT
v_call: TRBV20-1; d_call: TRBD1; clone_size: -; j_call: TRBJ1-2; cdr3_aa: CSARVDRSIEGYTF; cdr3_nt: TGCAGTGCTAGAGTGGACAGGTCAATCGAGGGCTACACCTTC
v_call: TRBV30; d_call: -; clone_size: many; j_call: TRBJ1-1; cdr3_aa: CAWTSGVSTEAFF; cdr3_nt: TGTGCCTGGACGAGTGGGGTGAGCACTGAAGCTTTCTTT
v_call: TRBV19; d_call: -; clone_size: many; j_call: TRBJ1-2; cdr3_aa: CASSPTFGGYGYTF; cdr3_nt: TGTGCCAGTAGTCCTACCTTCGGCGGTTATGGCTACACCTTC
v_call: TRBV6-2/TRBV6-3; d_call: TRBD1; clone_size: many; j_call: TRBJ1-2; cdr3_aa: CASTRTGAEIGYGYTF; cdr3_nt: TGTGCCTCAACAAGGACAGGGGCAGAAATTGGATATGGCTACACCTTC
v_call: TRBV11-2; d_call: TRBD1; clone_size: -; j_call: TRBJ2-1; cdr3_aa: CASSFRQGYKEHFF; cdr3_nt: TGTGCCAGCAGCTTCAGACAGGGGTACAAGGAGCATTTCTTC
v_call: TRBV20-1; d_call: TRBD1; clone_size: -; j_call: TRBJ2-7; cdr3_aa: CSASQYQGVTYEQYF; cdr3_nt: TGCAGTGCTAGCCAATATCAGGGGGTTACCTACGAGCAGTACTTC
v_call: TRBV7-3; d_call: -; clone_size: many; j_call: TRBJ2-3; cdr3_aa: CASSLTTTDTQYF; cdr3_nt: TGTGCCAGCAGCTTAACGACCACAGATACGCAGTATTTT
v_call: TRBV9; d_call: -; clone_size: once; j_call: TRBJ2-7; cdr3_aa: CASSIGVGVEEYF; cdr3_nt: TGCGCCAGCAGCATAGGGGTCGGGGTCGAGGAGTACTTC
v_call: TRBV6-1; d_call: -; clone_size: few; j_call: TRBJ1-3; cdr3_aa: CASSEGSDWYSGNTIYF; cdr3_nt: TGTGCCAGCAGTGAGGGATCTGATTGGTACTCTGGAAACACCATATATTTT
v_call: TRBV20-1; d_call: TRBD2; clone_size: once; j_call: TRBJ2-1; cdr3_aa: CSARVQAGGDNEQFF; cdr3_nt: TGCAGTGCTAGAGTACAAGCGGGAGGGGACAATGAGCAGTTCTTC
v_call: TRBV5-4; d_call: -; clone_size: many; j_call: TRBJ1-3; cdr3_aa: CASSPGVGAGGNTIYF; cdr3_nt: TGTGCCAGCAGCCCCGGAGTGGGCGCGGGAGGAAACACCATATATTTT
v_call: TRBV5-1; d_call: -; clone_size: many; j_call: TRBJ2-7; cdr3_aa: CASSLGTGFNEQYF; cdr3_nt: TGCGCCAGCAGCTTGGGAACAGGGTTTAACGAGCAGTACTTC
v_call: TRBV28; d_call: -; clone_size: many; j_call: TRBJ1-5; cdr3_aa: CAIQTGNQPQHF; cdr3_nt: TGTGCCATTCAGACAGGCAATCAGCCCCAGCATTTT
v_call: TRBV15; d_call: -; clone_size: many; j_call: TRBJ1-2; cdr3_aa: CATSRAVIGTGGGWNGYTF; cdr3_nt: TGTGCCACCAGCAGAGCTGTTATAGGGACGGGGGGCGGGTGGAATGGCTACACCTTC
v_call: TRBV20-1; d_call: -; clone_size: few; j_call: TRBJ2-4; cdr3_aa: CGATRGRGFAQAKNIQYF; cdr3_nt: TGCGGTGCTACCCGGGGGCGGGGGTTCGCCCAAGCCAAAAACATTCAGTACTTC
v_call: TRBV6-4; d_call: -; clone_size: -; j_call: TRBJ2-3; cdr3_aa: CASSVEMGDTQSF; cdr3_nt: TGTGCCAGCAGTGTGGAGATGGGTGATACGCAGTCTTTT
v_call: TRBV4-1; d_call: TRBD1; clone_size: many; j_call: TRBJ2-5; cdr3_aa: CASSQGHRGETQYF; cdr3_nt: TGCGCCAGCAGCCAAGGGCACAGGGGAGAGACCCAGTACTTC
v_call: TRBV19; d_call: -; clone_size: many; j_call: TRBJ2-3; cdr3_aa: CASSIMVHTDTQYF; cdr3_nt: TGTGCCAGTAGTATTATGGTCCACACAGATACGCAGTATTTT
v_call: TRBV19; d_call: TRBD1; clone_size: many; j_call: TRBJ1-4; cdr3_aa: CASRNSGQVNEKLFF; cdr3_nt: TGTGCCAGTAGGAACTCGGGACAGGTCAATGAAAAACTGTTTTTT
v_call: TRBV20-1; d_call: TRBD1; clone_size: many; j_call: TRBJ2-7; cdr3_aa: CSARDLGTEYEQYF; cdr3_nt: TGCAGTGCTAGAGATCTTGGGACAGAATACGAGCAGTACTTC
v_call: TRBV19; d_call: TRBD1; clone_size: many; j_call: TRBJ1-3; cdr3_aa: CASSMVTGGLSGNTIYF; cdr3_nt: TGTGCCAGTAGTATGGTGACAGGGGGCCTCTCTGGAAACACCATATATTTT
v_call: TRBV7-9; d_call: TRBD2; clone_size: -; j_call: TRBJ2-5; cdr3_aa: CASSRLAGVYETQYF; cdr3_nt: TGTGCCAGCAGCCGACTTGCGGGAGTATATGAGACCCAGTACTTC
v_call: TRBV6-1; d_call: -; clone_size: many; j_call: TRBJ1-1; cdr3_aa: CASSKTENTEAFF; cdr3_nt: TGTGCCAGCAGTAAAACAGAAAACACTGAAGCTTTCTTT
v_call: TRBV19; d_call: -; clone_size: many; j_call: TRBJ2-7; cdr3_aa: CASSISGGWGHEQYF; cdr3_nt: TGTGCCAGTAGTATATCCGGAGGGTGGGGCCACGAGCAGTACTTC
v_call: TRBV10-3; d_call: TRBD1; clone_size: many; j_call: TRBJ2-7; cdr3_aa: CAISETGASYEQYF; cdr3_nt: TGTGCCATCAGTGAGACAGGGGCCTCCTACGAGCAGTACTTC
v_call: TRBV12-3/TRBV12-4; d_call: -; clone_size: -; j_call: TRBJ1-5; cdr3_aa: CACALGGYQPQHF; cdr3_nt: TGTGCCTGCGCCCTTGGGGGGTATCAGCCCCAGCATTTT
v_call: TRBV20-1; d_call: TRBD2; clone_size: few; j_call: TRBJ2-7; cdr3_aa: CSANNAGTSGYDQYF; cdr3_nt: TGCAGTGCTAACAACGCCGGGACTAGTGGTTACGATCAGTACTTC
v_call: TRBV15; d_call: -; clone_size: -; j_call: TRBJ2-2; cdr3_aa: CATSRGDQRNTGDLFF; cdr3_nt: TGTGCCACCAGCAGAGGTGACCAGAGGAACACCGGTGATCTGTTTTTT
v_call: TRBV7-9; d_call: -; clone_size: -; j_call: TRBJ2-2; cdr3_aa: CPSSLGIGELFF; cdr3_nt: TGTCCCAGCAGCTTAGGAATCGGGGAGCTCTTTTTT
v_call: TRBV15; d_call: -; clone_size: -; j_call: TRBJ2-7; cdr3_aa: CATRRDLFGTYELYF; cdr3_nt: TGTGCCACCAGGAGAGATCTGTTCGGAACATACGAGCTGTACTTC
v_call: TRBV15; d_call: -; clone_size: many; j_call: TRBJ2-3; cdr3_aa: CATSSGTDTQYF; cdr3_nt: TGTGCCACCAGCAGTGGAACAGATACGCAGTATTTT
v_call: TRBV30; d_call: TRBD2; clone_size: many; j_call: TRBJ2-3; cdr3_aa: CASAGGADTQYF; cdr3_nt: TGTGCCTCAGCGGGAGGGGCAGATACGCAGTATTTT
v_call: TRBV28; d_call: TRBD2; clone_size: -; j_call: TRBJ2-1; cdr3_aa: CASSSLLGLAGDNEQFF; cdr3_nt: TGTGCCAGCAGTTCCCTCCTCGGGCTAGCGGGAGATAATGAGCAGTTCTTC
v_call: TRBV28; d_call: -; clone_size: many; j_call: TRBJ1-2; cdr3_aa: CASRPDYYGYTF; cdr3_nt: TGTGCCAGCAGGCCCGACTACTATGGCTACACCTTC
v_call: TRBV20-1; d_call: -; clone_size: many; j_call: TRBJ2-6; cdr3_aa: CSARDHDSGANVLTF; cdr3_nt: TGCAGTGCTAGAGATCACGACTCTGGGGCCAACGTCCTGACTTTC
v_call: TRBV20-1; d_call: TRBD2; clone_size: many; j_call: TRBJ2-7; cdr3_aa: CSAQKRRESYEQYF; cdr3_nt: TGCAGTGCCCAGAAGCGGCGGGAGTCCTACGAGCAGTACTTC
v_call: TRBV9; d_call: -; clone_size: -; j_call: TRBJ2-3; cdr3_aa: CASSVSGTWGVPQYF; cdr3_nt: TGTGCCAGCAGCGTATCCGGGACTTGGGGAGTTCCGCAGTATTTT
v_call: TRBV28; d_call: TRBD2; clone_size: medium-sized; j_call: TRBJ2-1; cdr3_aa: CASSFVLAVRRNEQFF; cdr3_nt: TGTGCCAGCAGTTTCGTACTAGCGGTCCGGCGCAATGAGCAGTTCTTC
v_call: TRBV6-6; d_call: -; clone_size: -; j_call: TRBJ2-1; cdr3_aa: CASSYQEFFGGEQFF; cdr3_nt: TGTGCCAGCAGTTACCAGGAGTTCTTTGGCGGTGAGCAGTTCTTC
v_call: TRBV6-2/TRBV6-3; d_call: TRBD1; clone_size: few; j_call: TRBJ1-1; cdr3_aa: CASSSSGTGNFEAFF; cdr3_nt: TGTGCCAGCAGTTCCTCAGGGACAGGCAATTTTGAAGCTTTCTTT